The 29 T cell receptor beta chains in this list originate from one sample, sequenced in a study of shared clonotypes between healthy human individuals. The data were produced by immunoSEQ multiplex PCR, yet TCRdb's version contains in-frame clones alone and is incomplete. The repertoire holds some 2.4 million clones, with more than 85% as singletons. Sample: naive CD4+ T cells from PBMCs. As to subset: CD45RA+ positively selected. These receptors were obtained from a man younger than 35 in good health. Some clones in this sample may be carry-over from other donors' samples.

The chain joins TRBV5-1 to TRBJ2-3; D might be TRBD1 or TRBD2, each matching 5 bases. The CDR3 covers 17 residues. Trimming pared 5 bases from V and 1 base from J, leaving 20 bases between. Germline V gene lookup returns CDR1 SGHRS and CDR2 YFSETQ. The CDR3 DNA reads TGCGCCAGCAGTCCTCCCGGGACCCGGGGCGGCACAGATACGCAGTATTTT. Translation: CASSPPGTRGGTDTQYF.

The CDR3 reads CASSRRKSAYEQYF. CDR3 nucleotide sequence: TGCGCCAGCAGCCGTCGTAAGAGCGCCTACGAGCAGTACTTC. The chain couples TRBV4-3 to TRBJ2-7, with no clear D. The germline V gene encodes CDR1 LGHNA and CDR2 YSLEER. CDR3 length equals 14 residues. The V and J ends lost 4 bases and 2 bases respectively, with 12 bases between them.

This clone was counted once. The CDR3 is CASRWTSRPDTQYF. The CDR3 nucleotides are TGTGCCAGCAGGTGGACTAGTCGCCCAGATACGCAGTATTTT. The chain is built from TRBV6-7 and TRBJ2-3; 7 bases match TRBD2. TRBV6-7 is recorded as an ORF, its role being uncertain. This CDR3 has 14 residues. J gave up 4 bases and V 6 bases, and 7 bases lay outside the gene matches.

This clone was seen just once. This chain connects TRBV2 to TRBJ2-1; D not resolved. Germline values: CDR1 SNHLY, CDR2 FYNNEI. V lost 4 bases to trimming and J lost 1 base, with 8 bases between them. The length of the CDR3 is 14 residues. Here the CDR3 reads CASSVSGSYNEQFF. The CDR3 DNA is TGTGCCAGCAGTGTGTCCGGATCCTACAATGAGCAGTTCTTC.

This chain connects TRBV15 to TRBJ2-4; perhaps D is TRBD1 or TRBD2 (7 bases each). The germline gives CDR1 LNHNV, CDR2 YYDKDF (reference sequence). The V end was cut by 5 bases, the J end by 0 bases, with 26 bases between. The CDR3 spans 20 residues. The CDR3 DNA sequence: TGTGCCACCAGCGGGGGGGTACGTGACAGGGACCATCTAGCCAAAAACATTCAGTACTTC. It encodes CATSGGVRDRDHLAKNIQYF. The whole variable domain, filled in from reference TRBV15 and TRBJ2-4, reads DAMVIQNPRYQVTQFGKPVTLSCSQTLNHNVMYWYQQKSSQAPKLLFHYYDKDFNNEADTPDNFQSRRPNTSFCFLDIRSPGLGDTAMYLCATSGGVRDRDHLAKNIQYFGAGTRLSVL.

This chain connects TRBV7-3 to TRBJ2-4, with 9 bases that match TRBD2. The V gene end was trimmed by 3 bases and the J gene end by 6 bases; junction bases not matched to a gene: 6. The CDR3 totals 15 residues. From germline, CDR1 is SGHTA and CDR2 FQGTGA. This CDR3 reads CASSLLAGSGNIQYF. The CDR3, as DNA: TGTGCCAGCAGCTTGCTAGCGGGATCGGGAAACATTCAGTACTTC.

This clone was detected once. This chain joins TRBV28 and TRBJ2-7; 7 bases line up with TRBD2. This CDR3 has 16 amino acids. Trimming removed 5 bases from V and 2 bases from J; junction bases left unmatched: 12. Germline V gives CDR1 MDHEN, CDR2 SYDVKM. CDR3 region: CASSLEALGTTYEQYF. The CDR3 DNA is TGTGCCAGCAGTCTTGAAGCCCTTGGGACTACCTACGAGCAGTACTTC.

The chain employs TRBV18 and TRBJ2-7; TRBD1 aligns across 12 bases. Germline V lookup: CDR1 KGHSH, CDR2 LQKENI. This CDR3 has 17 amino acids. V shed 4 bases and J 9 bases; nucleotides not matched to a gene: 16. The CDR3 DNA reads TGTGCCAGCTCACAAACGTGGACGGGGACAGGGGGCGCCGGGCAGTACTTC. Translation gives CASSQTWTGTGGAGQYF.

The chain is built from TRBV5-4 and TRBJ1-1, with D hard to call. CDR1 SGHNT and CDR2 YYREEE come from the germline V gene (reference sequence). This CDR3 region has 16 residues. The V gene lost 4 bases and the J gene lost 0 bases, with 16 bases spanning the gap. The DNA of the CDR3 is TGTGCCAGCAGCCAAGTCCGGGCAGGCATGAACACTGAAGCTTTCTTT. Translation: CASSQVRAGMNTEAFF.

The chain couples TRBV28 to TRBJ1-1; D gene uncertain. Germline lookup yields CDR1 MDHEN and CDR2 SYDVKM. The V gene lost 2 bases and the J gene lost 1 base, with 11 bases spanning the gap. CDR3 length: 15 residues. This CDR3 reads CASSLNVQKNTEAFF. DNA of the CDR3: TGTGCCAGCAGTTTAAACGTACAGAAGAACACTGAAGCTTTCTTT.

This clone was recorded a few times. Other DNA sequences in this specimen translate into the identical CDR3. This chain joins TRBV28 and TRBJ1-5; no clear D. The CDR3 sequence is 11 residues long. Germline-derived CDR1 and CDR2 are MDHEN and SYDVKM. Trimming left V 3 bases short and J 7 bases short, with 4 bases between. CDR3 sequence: CASSLGQPQHF. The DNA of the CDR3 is TGTGCCAGCAGTTTGGGGCAGCCCCAGCATTTT.

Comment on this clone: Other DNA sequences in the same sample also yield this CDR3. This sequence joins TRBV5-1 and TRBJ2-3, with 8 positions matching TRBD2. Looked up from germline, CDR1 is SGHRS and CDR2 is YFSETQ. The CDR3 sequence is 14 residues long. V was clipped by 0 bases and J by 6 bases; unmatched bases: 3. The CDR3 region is CASSLGLAQDTQYF. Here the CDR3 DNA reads TGCGCCAGCAGCTTGGGACTAGCGCAGGATACGCAGTATTTT.

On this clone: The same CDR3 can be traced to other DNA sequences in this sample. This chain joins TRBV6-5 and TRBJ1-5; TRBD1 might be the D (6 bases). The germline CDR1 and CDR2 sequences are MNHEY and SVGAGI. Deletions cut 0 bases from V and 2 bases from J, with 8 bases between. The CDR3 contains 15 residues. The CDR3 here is CASSYSGGGNQPQHF. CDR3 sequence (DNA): TGTGCCAGCAGTTACTCAGGGGGGGGCAATCAGCCCCAGCATTTT.

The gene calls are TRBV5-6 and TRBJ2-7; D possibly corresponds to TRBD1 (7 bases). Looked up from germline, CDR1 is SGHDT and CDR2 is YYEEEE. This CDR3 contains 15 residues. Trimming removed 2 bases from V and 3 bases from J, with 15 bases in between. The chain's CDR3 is CASSFRGNRGYEQYF. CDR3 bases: TGTGCCAGCAGCTTCCGGGGGAACAGGGGCTACGAGCAGTACTTC.

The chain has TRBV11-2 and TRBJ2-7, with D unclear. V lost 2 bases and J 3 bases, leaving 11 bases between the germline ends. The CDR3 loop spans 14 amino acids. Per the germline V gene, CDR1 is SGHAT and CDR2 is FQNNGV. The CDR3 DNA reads TGTGCCAGCAGCTTATTGGGCAGATTCTACGAGCAGTACTTC. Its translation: CASSLLGRFYEQYF.

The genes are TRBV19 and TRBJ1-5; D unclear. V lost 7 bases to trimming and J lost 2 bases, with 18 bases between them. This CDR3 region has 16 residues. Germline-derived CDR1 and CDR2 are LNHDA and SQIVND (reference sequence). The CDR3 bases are TGTGCCAGTACCTCCTTACAGAGCCTTGGCAATCAGCCCCAGCATTTT. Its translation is CASTSLQSLGNQPQHF.

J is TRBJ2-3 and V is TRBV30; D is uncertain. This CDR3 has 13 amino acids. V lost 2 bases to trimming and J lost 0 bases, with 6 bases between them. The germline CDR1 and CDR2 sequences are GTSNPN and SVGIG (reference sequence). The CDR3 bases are TGTGCCTGGAGTTCCAGGAGCACAGATACGCAGTATTTT. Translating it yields CAWSSRSTDTQYF.

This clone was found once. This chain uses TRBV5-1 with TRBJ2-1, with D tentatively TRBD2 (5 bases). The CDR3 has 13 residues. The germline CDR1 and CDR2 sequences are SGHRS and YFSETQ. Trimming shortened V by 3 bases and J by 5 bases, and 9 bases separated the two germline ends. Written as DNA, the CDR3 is TGCGCCAGCAGCTGGACTTACGACAATGAGCAGTTCTTC. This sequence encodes CASSWTYDNEQFF.

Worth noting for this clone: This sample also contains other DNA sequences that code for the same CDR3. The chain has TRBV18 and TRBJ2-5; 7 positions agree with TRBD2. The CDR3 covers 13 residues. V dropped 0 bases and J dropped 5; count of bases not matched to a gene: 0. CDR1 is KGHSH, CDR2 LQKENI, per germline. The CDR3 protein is CASSPPSGETQYF. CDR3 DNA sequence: TGTGCCAGCTCACCACCTAGCGGGGAGACCCAGTACTTC. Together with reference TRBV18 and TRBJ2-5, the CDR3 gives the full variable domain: NAGVMQNPRHLVRRRGQEARLRCSPMKGHSHVYWYRQLPEEGLKFMVYLQKENIIDESGMPKERFSAEFPKEGPSILRIQQVVRGDSAAYFCASSPPSGETQYFGPGTRLLVL.

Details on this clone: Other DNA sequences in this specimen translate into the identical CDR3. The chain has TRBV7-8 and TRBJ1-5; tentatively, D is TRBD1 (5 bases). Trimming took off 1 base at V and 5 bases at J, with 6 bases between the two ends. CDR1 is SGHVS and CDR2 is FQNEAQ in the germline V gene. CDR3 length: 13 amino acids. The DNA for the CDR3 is TGTGCCAGCAGCTTAGGGGGGTATCAGCCCCAGCATTTT. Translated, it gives CASSLGGYQPQHF.

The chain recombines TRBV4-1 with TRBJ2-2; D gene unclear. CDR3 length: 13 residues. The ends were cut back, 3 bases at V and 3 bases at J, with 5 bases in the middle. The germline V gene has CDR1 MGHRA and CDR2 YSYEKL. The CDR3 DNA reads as TGCGCCAGCAGCCATGATTACACCGGGGAGCTGTTTTTT. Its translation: CASSHDYTGELFF.

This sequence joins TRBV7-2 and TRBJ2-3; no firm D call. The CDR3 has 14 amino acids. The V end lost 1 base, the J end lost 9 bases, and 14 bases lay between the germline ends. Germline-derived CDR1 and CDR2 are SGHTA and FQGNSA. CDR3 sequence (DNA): TGTGCCAGCAGCTTAGATCCCCTAACCGGGACGCAGTATTTT. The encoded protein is CASSLDPLTGTQYF.

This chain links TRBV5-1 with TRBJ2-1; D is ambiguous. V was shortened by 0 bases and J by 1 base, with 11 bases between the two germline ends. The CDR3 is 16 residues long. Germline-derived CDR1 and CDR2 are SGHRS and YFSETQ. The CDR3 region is CASSLDPGTSYNEQFF. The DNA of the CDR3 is TGCGCCAGCAGCTTGGATCCAGGTACTTCCTACAATGAGCAGTTCTTC.

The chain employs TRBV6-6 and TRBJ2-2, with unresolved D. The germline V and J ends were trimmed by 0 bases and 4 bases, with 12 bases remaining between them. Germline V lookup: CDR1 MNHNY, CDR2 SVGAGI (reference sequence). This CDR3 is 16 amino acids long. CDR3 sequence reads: CASSYSDPRVTGELFF. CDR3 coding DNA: TGTGCCAGCAGTTACTCCGACCCACGGGTCACCGGGGAGCTGTTTTTT.

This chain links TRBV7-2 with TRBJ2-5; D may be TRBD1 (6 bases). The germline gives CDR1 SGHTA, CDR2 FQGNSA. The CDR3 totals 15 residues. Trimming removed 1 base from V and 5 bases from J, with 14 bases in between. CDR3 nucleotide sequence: TGTGCCAGCAGCTTAGGTGTTGGGGGCCGGGAGACCCAGTACTTC. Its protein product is CASSLGVGGRETQYF.

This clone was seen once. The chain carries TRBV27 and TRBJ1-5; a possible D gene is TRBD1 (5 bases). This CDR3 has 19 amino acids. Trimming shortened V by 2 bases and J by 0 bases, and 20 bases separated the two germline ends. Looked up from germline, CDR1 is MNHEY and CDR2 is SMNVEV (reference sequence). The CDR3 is CASSLNGGHLSNSNQPQHF. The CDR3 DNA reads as TGTGCCAGCAGTTTAAACGGGGGTCATCTCTCTAATAGCAATCAGCCCCAGCATTTT.

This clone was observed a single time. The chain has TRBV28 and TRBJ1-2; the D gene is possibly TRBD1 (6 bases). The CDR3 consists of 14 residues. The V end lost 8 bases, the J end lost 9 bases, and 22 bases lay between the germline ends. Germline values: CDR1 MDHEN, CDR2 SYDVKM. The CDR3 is CASPPRWGLSSYTF. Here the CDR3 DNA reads TGTGCCAGCCCACCCCGGTGGGGGCTGTCTAGCTACACCTTC.

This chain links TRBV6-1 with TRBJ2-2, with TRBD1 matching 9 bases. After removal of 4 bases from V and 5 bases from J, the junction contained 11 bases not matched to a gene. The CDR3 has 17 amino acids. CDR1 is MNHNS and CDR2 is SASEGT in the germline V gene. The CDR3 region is CASSVDLPGTGTGELFF. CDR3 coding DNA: TGTGCCAGCAGTGTTGATCTTCCCGGGACAGGGACCGGGGAGCTGTTTTTT.

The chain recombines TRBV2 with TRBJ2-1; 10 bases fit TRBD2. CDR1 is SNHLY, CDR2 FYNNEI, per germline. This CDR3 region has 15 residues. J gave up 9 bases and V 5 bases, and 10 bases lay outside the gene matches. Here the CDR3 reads CASSKSRLAGTEQFF. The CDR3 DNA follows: TGTGCCAGCAGTAAATCTAGACTAGCGGGCACTGAGCAGTTCTTC.